The 22 T cell receptor beta chains listed next were all sequenced from one sample in a study of identical twins. MiXCR was run by TCRdb on the 5' RACE reads, yielding one entry per CDR3 protein. The sample consists of 1.5 million to 2 million distinct CDR3 sequences, around 33% of them appearing once. Sequencing was performed on cord blood. These receptors came from a newborn girl in good health.

This clonotype was counted once. The chain links TRBV6-6 to TRBJ2-1, with 10 bases lining up with TRBD2. The J call may not be correct, given that the DNA end is closer to TRBJ2-7. The CDR3 totals 16 residues. CDR1 and CDR2 (germline): MNHNY, SVGAGI (reference sequence). This CDR3 reads CASSFPTSGVGNEQYF. DNA of the CDR3: TGTGCCAGCAGTTTCCCTACTAGCGGGGTAGGGAATGAGCAGTACTTC.

The chain uses TRBV2 and TRBJ2-5, with D perhaps TRBD2 (6 bases). The DNA end lines up better with TRBJ2-7; the J call may be wrong. Looked up from germline, CDR1 is SNHLY and CDR2 is FYNNEI. This CDR3 contains 12 residues. CDR3 in amino acids: CASTLGGIEQYF. DNA for the CDR3: TGTGCCAGCACGCTGGGGGGAATCGAGCAGTACTTC.

This chain connects TRBV20-1 to TRBJ2-4; maybe TRBD2 (5 bases). The last part of the DNA fits TRBJ2-5 better; the J call may be wrong. The CDR3 runs to 15 residues. Germline values: CDR1 DFQATT, CDR2 SNEGSKA (reference sequence). The CDR3 bases are TGCAGTGCTAAAGGGCTACTAGGTTCGCAAGAGACCCAGTACTTC. This codes for CSAKGLLGSQETQYF.

This chain connects TRBV6-6 to TRBJ1-1, with 7 bases fitting TRBD1. The CDR3 extends over 11 amino acids. J lost 10 bases, V lost 9 bases, and 8 bases had no gene match. Germline CDR1 reads MNHNY; CDR2 reads SVGAGI (reference sequence). This CDR3 reads CASTWDSRAFF. The CDR3 DNA reads TGTGCCAGTACCTGGGACAGCCGAGCTTTCTTT.

In this sample, this clonotype turned up a few times. The chain couples TRBV20-1 to TRBJ2-7; 10 bases are a match to TRBD2. The germline gives CDR1 DFQATT, CDR2 SNEGSKA (reference sequence). With 5 bases clipped from V and 3 bases from J, the junction kept 10 bases outside the gene matches. This CDR3 has 15 amino acids. This CDR3 reads CSALKRTSGVYEQYF. CDR3 DNA sequence: TGCAGTGCTCTAAAACGGACTAGCGGAGTCTACGAGCAGTACTTC.

This clonotype showed up just a few times. The chain joins TRBV9 to TRBJ2-1, with 7 bases aligning to TRBD1. The CDR3 runs to 15 residues. Germline CDR1 SGDLS, CDR2 YYNGEE. The V segment lost 5 bases and the J segment 9 bases; nucleotides outside the gene matches: 14. This CDR3 reads CASSVQGPARGEQFF. For the CDR3, the DNA is TGTGCCAGCAGTGTACAGGGGCCCGCTAGGGGTGAGCAGTTCTTC.

The rearrangement joins TRBV27 to TRBJ2-1, with D hard to call. V was trimmed by 0 bases and J by 8 bases, leaving 14 bases between them. The CDR3 has 15 residues. The germline V gene encodes CDR1 MNHEY and CDR2 SMNVEV (reference sequence). The CDR3 loop is CASSLSIYRLDEQFF. The DNA of the CDR3 is TGTGCCAGCAGTTTATCGATTTATCGGCTAGATGAGCAGTTCTTC.

This clonotype was seen more than once but under ten times. V usage is TRBV20-1 and J usage is TRBJ2-7, with TRBD2 matching 8 bases. The ends lost 6 bases at V and 2 bases at J; junction bases unmatched: 6. Germline V gene sequence: CDR1 DFQATT, CDR2 SNEGSKA (reference sequence). CDR3 length equals 13 residues. The CDR3 sequence: CSASGGRAYEQYF. DNA for the CDR3: TGCAGTGCCTCGGGAGGGAGGGCCTACGAGCAGTACTTC.

The chain recombines TRBV7-9 with TRBJ1-6; D uncertain. Trimming shortened V by 5 bases and J by 1 base, and 15 bases separated the two germline ends. CDR1 and CDR2 from the germline V gene are SEHNR and FQNEAQ (reference sequence). The CDR3 covers 17 residues. The CDR3 nucleotides are TGTGCCAGCAGCCCCCGACGAGCAGGATCCTATAATTCACCCCTCCACTTT. The encoded protein is CASSPRRAGSYNSPLHF.

The rearrangement uses TRBV5-1 and TRBJ2-7; TRBD1 might be the D (6 bases). The CDR3 sequence is 13 residues long. The germline V gene encodes CDR1 SGHRS and CDR2 YFSETQ. Trimming removed 4 bases at V and 7 bases at J, with 15 bases between. The CDR3 loop is CASSPGQSREQYF. The DNA for the CDR3 is TGCGCCAGCAGCCCGGGACAAAGTAGAGAGCAGTACTTC. Full variable domain (missing parts from reference TRBV5-1 and TRBJ2-7): KAGVTQTPRYLIKTRGQQVTLSCSPISGHRSVSWYQQTPGQGLQFLFEYFSETQRNKGNFPGRFSGRQFSNSRSEMNVSTLELGDSALYLCASSPGQSREQYFGPGTRLTVT.

The rearrangement uses TRBV7-2 and TRBJ2-5; a possible D gene is TRBD2 (6 bases). The CDR3 sequence is 16 residues long. V lost 3 bases and J lost 2, with 16 bases in between. The germline V gene encodes CDR1 SGHTA and CDR2 FQGNSA. The CDR3 nucleotides are TGTGCCAGCAGCTTGGTGCTAGCGCTGGGACAAGAGACCCAGTACTTC. This codes for CASSLVLALGQETQYF.

This chain connects TRBV20-1 to TRBJ2-3, with D perhaps matching TRBD2 (6 bases). Germline lookup yields CDR1 DFQATT and CDR2 SNEGSKA (reference sequence). CDR3 length: 12 amino acids. Trimming removed 3 bases from V and 4 bases from J, with 8 bases in between. The CDR3 DNA reads as TGCAGTGCTAGTAGCGGTCCAGATACGCAGTATTTT. This translates into CSASSGPDTQYF.

This sequence joins TRBV20-1 and TRBJ2-1; 7 positions match TRBD1. J was trimmed by 10 bases and V by 1 base; bases with no gene match: 10. This CDR3 has 14 residues. Germline CDR1 is DFQATT and CDR2 is SNEGSKA (reference sequence). CDR3 nucleotides: TGCAGTGCTAGAGGGGGACAGAGCTCCTACGAGCAGTTCTTC. Its translation: CSARGGQSSYEQFF.

This clonotype was counted between two and nine times. This rearrangement joins TRBV27 to TRBJ2-1; 9 nucleotides match TRBD2. The junction had 8 bases not matched to a gene; V was cut back by 6 bases and J by 5 bases. Looked up from germline, CDR1 is MNHEY and CDR2 is SMNVEV (reference sequence). The CDR3 length is 15 residues. The CDR3 region is CASSKAGGGHNEQFF. CDR3 sequence (DNA): TGTGCCAGCAGCAAAGCGGGAGGTGGGCACAATGAGCAGTTCTTC.

In nucleotides, the CDR3 is TGTGCCATCAGGCAGGGGTCCGGCTACACCTTC. It yields the protein CAIRQGSGYTF. The gene calls are TRBV10-3 and TRBJ1-2, with D possibly matching TRBD1 (6 bases). From germline, CDR1 is ENHRY and CDR2 SYGVKD. There are 11 residues in the CDR3. V was pared by 6 bases and J by 8 bases, with 10 bases between.

The chain is built from TRBV12-3 or TRBV12-4 and TRBJ2-1; D perhaps matches TRBD2 (5 bases). V lost 2 bases and J lost 0, with 11 bases in between. The CDR3 has 16 residues. The CDR3 is CASSLYPEGSYNEQFF. In nucleotides, the CDR3 is TGTGCCAGCAGTTTATACCCAGAGGGCTCCTACAATGAGCAGTTCTTC.

The gene calls are TRBV20-1 and TRBJ1-1; no firm D call. The CDR3 runs 15 residues. The germline V gene encodes CDR1 DFQATT and CDR2 SNEGSKA (reference sequence). V lost 5 bases, J lost 0 bases, and 16 bases lay in between. CDR3 coding DNA: TGCAGTGCTGGACGCCCCTACAACATGAACACTGAAGCTTTCTTT. As protein: CSAGRPYNMNTEAFF.

In its sample, this clonotype was seen many times. This sequence joins TRBV29-1 and TRBJ2-3; TRBD2 matches 13 bases. The trim removed 4 bases at V and 3 bases at J, leaving 4 bases unmatched. Germline V gene sequence: CDR1 SQVTM, CDR2 ANQGSEA. The CDR3 length is 15 residues. The CDR3 DNA follows: TGCAGCGTTGCCGGGACTAGCGGGGATACAGATACGCAGTATTTT. Its protein product is CSVAGTSGDTDTQYF.

The chain couples TRBV7-9 to TRBJ2-7; D possibly corresponds to TRBD2 (5 bases). The CDR3 covers 13 residues. Trimming shortened V by 0 bases and J by 4 bases, and 7 bases separated the two germline ends. The V gene's germline CDR1 is SEHNR and CDR2 FQNEAQ (reference sequence). The DNA of the CDR3 is TGTGCCAGCAGCTTAGCGCGGAGGTACGAGCAGTACTTC. Encoded protein: CASSLARRYEQYF.

This clonotype occurred a few times. V is TRBV2 and J is TRBJ1-2; a possible D gene is TRBD1 (5 bases). This CDR3 is built from 14 residues. The V end lost 4 bases, the J end lost 2 bases, and 11 bases lay between the germline ends. Germline V lookup: CDR1 SNHLY, CDR2 FYNNEI. CDR3 sequence (DNA): TGTGCCAGCAGTGGGGGCAGGGCCAACTATGGCTACACCTTC. Protein sequence: CASSGGRANYGYTF.

Remarks on this clonotype: At one boundary the junction diverges from the germline segment, which might be a read error. CDR3 loop: CANSVQPAQETQYF. The CDR3 bases are TGCGCCAACAGCGTACAGCCTGCCCAAGAGACCCAGTACTTC. The chain has TRBV5-1 and TRBJ2-7; D call uncertain. The end of the DNA is better explained by TRBJ2-5, so the J call may be wrong. Looked up from germline, CDR1 is SGHRS and CDR2 is YFSETQ. This CDR3 comprises 14 residues.

The chain employs TRBV3-1 and TRBJ2-1; weak D call: TRBD2 (5 bases). Germline CDR1 LGHDT, CDR2 YNNKEL (reference sequence). The V end lost 2 bases, the J end lost 2 bases, and 13 bases lay between the germline ends. The CDR3 extends over 16 amino acids. The CDR3 region is CASSQSSGNPYNEQFF. For the CDR3, the DNA is TGTGCCAGCAGCCAATCGTCCGGGAACCCCTACAATGAGCAGTTCTTC.